These 20 T cell receptor beta chains share one sample of origin, sequenced in a study of cytomegalovirus exposure and HLA in healthy donors. Clones were read by immunoSEQ multiplex PCR, and TCRdb kept only the in-frame ones, dropping some. The table includes about 79,000 clones, more than 85% detected once. Specimen: PBMCs. The receptors were sampled from a woman aged 25 to 39 in good health and CMV-seronegative.

This chain connects TRBV7-3 to TRBJ2-7; 10 nucleotides line up with TRBD1. The germline gives CDR1 SGHTA, CDR2 FQGTGA. Losses at the gene ends were 5 bases for V and 6 bases for J; bases not matched to a gene: 10. The CDR3 loop spans 15 amino acids. The CDR3 bases are TGTGCCAGCAGCCCCACCCCGGGACAGGGGTTCGAGCAGTACTTC. Translation: CASSPTPGQGFEQYF.

The chain employs TRBV5-1 and TRBJ1-4; D unclear. The germline V gene has CDR1 SGHRS and CDR2 YFSETQ. The CDR3 runs to 15 residues. V was cut by 0 bases and J by 2 bases, with 8 bases left in between. This chain's CDR3 is CASSLAGRTNEKLFF. The CDR3 DNA follows: TGCGCCAGCAGCTTGGCCGGGAGGACTAATGAAAAACTGTTTTTT.

The V call is TRBV14, the J call TRBJ2-5, with no clear D. CDR1 SGHDN and CDR2 FVKESK come from the germline V gene. The CDR3 spans 14 residues. Trimming removed 1 base from V and 5 bases from J, with 11 bases in between. The CDR3 loop reads CASSQVLDSETQYF. The CDR3 DNA follows: TGTGCCAGCAGCCAAGTTCTAGATTCGGAGACCCAGTACTTC.

The CDR3 reads CSVDRGWTGDLNEQFF. Here the CDR3 DNA reads TGCAGCGTTGATAGGGGCTGGACAGGGGATCTCAATGAGCAGTTCTTC. The J gene is TRBJ2-1, the V gene TRBV29-1, with 9 bases that match TRBD1. V was pared by 3 bases and J by 6 bases, with 12 bases of the junction left unmatched. Germline V gene lookup returns CDR1 SQVTM and CDR2 ANQGSEA. The CDR3 runs 16 residues.

This sequence joins TRBV4-3 and TRBJ1-2, with TRBD1 identical over 7 bases. CDR3 size: 16 residues. V lost 0 bases to trimming and J lost 0 bases; unmatched junction nucleotides: 4. Germline lookup yields CDR1 LGHNA and CDR2 YSLEER. This CDR3 is CASSQDRGVTNYGYTF. CDR3 nucleotides: TGCGCCAGCAGCCAAGACAGGGGGGTTACTAACTATGGCTACACCTTC.

The chain has TRBV5-1 and TRBJ1-5; 7 nucleotides agree with TRBD1. Germline CDR1 is SGHRS and CDR2 is YFSETQ. V lost 9 bases, J lost 3 bases, and 12 bases stayed unmatched. The CDR3 is made up of 15 amino acids. The CDR3: CANLQGSGFNQPQHF. The DNA of the CDR3 is TGCGCCAACCTACAGGGGTCGGGTTTCAATCAGCCCCAGCATTTT.

The chain recombines TRBV30 with TRBJ2-1; the match to TRBD2 covers 8 bases. Germline V gene sequence: CDR1 GTSNPN, CDR2 SVGIG (reference sequence). Trimming removed 3 bases from V and 6 bases from J; junction bases left unmatched: 10. CDR3 length: 15 amino acids. The CDR3 DNA is TGTGCCTGGAGCACTCTAGCGGGCCTAAGCAATGAGCAGTTCTTC. Its translation: CAWSTLAGLSNEQFF.

V gene TRBV4-2 combines with J gene TRBJ2-7; 9 nucleotides align to TRBD2. V was clipped by 4 bases and J by 2 bases; unmatched bases: 6. Germline CDR1 and CDR2: LGHNA and YNFKEQ. The CDR3 has 15 amino acids. The CDR3 DNA sequence: TGTGCCAGCAGCCCGAGACTAGCGGATCCCTACGAGCAGTACTTC. This codes for CASSPRLADPYEQYF.

This clone was observed a handful of times. This chain connects TRBV7-3 to TRBJ1-3; 7 positions match TRBD1. Trimming removed 2 bases from V and 8 bases from J; junction bases left unmatched: 3. This CDR3 has 13 amino acids. Germline CDR1 SGHTA, CDR2 FQGTGA. The CDR3 nucleotides are TGTGCCAGCAGCTTAGTGCAGGGGGACACCATATATTTT. This sequence encodes CASSLVQGDTIYF.

This chain joins TRBV20-1 and TRBJ1-1; tentative D call: TRBD1 (6 bases). Trimming shortened V by 6 bases and J by 8 bases, and 10 bases separated the two germline ends. There are 10 residues in the CDR3. In germline, CDR1 is DFQATT, CDR2 SNEGSKA (reference sequence). The CDR3 protein is CSALGQEAFF. DNA for the CDR3: TGCAGTGCCTTGGGACAAGAAGCTTTCTTT.

The V call is TRBV30, the J call TRBJ2-1; 16 bases fit TRBD2. The J segment lost 12 bases and the V segment lost 2 bases, leaving 7 bases of the junction unmatched. Germline V lookup: CDR1 GTSNPN, CDR2 SVGIG (reference sequence). The CDR3 spans 15 residues. The DNA of the CDR3 is TGTGCCTGGAGTCGGCCGGGACTAGCGGGAGGGGGGCAGTTCTTC. This codes for CAWSRPGLAGGGQFF.

CDR3 nucleotide sequence: TGTGCCAGCAGCCAAGATCTGAGCACTGAAGCTTTCTTT. It specifies CASSQDLSTEAFF. J is TRBJ1-1 and V is TRBV4-2; D is ambiguous. Deletions cut 0 bases from V and 4 bases from J, with 6 bases between. Germline CDR1 and CDR2: LGHNA and YNFKEQ. This CDR3 has 13 amino acids.

The chain is built from TRBV7-9 and TRBJ1-2; 7 bases are shared with TRBD1. Germline V gives CDR1 SEHNR, CDR2 FQNEAQ (reference sequence). The CDR3 loop spans 14 amino acids. V lost 5 bases and J lost 2; bases outside the gene matches: 5. DNA of the CDR3: TGTGCCAGCAGCCGGGACAGCCTAAACTATGGCTACACCTTC. Translation: CASSRDSLNYGYTF.

The chain joins TRBV7-7 to TRBJ2-2; unclear D gene. Looked up from germline, CDR1 is SSHAT and CDR2 is FNYEAQ (reference sequence). V lost 7 bases and J lost 8, with 11 bases in between. CDR3 length: 12 amino acids. As DNA, the CDR3 is TGTGCCAGCAAGAGGATACGAGGGGAGCTGTTTTTT. Translating gives CASKRIRGELFF.

The chain is built from TRBV7-2 and TRBJ1-6, with D perhaps TRBD1 (6 bases). Trimming took off 4 bases at V and 9 bases at J, with 22 bases between the two ends. The CDR3 contains 17 residues. The germline V gene encodes CDR1 SGHTA and CDR2 FQGNSA. The CDR3 nucleotides are TGTGCCAGCAGCTGGGGGCCTCCTAGGGAGACCGGTTCACCCCTCCACTTT. Its protein product is CASSWGPPRETGSPLHF.

The chain employs TRBV4-1 and TRBJ2-2; D perhaps matches TRBD2 (6 bases). This CDR3 spans 16 amino acids. Germline CDR1 reads MGHRA; CDR2 reads YSYEKL. V was clipped by 3 bases and J by 6 bases, with 17 bases between them. The CDR3 loop is CASSQDAGTFSGELFF. In DNA form, the CDR3 reads TGCGCCAGCAGCCAGGACGCAGGGACTTTTTCCGGGGAGCTGTTTTTT.

The chain uses TRBV20-1 and TRBJ1-5; a possible D gene is TRBD1 (5 bases). Germline V gene lookup returns CDR1 DFQATT and CDR2 SNEGSKA (reference sequence). V lost 3 bases and J lost 11, with 11 bases in between. The CDR3 runs to 11 residues. The CDR3 protein is CSASTPGAQHF. The CDR3 DNA is TGCAGTGCTAGTACGCCGGGGGCCCAGCATTTT.

CDR3 loop: CASSFEVGASTEAFF. The CDR3, as DNA: TGTGCCAGCAGCTTCGAGGTAGGGGCGAGTACTGAAGCTTTCTTT. The rearrangement links TRBV7-9 to TRBJ1-1; tentative D call: TRBD1 (5 bases). V lost 3 bases and J 5 bases, leaving 16 bases between the germline ends. CDR3 length: 15 amino acids. Per the germline V gene, CDR1 is SEHNR and CDR2 is FQNEAQ (reference sequence).

This chain connects TRBV6-6 to TRBJ2-7, with 7 bases that match TRBD1. The CDR3 consists of 14 residues. Germline CDR1 is MNHNY and CDR2 is SVGAGI (reference sequence). The V and J ends lost 5 bases and 2 bases, in that order; junction bases with no gene match: 6. The CDR3 sequence is CASSTGQIPYEQYF. The CDR3 coding sequence is TGTGCCAGCAGTACGGGACAGATCCCCTACGAGCAGTACTTC.

The chain combines TRBV7-9 with TRBJ2-6; D is unclear. The V gene lost 3 bases and the J gene lost 5 bases, with 17 bases spanning the gap. CDR3 length: 17 residues. The germline V gene encodes CDR1 SEHNR and CDR2 FQNEAQ (reference sequence). CDR3 loop: CASSFSGSRFRANVLTF. CDR3 DNA: TGTGCCAGCAGCTTCTCCGGGTCTCGGTTTAGGGCCAACGTCCTGACTTTC.